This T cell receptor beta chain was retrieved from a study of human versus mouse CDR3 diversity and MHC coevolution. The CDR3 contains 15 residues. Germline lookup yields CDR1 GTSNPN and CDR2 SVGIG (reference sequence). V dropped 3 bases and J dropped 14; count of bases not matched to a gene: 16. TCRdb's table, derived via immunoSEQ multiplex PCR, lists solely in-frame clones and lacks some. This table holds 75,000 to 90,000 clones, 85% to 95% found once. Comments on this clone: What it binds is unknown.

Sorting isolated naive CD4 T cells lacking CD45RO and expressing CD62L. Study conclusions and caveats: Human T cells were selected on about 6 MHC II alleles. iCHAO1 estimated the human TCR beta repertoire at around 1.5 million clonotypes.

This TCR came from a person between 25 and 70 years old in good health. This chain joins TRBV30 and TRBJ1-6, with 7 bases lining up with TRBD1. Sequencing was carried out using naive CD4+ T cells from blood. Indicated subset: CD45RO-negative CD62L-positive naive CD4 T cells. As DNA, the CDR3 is TGTGCCTGGAGCCGCCCAGGGACAGCCAACTTGGCCCTCCACTTT. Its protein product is CAWSRPGTANLALHF.